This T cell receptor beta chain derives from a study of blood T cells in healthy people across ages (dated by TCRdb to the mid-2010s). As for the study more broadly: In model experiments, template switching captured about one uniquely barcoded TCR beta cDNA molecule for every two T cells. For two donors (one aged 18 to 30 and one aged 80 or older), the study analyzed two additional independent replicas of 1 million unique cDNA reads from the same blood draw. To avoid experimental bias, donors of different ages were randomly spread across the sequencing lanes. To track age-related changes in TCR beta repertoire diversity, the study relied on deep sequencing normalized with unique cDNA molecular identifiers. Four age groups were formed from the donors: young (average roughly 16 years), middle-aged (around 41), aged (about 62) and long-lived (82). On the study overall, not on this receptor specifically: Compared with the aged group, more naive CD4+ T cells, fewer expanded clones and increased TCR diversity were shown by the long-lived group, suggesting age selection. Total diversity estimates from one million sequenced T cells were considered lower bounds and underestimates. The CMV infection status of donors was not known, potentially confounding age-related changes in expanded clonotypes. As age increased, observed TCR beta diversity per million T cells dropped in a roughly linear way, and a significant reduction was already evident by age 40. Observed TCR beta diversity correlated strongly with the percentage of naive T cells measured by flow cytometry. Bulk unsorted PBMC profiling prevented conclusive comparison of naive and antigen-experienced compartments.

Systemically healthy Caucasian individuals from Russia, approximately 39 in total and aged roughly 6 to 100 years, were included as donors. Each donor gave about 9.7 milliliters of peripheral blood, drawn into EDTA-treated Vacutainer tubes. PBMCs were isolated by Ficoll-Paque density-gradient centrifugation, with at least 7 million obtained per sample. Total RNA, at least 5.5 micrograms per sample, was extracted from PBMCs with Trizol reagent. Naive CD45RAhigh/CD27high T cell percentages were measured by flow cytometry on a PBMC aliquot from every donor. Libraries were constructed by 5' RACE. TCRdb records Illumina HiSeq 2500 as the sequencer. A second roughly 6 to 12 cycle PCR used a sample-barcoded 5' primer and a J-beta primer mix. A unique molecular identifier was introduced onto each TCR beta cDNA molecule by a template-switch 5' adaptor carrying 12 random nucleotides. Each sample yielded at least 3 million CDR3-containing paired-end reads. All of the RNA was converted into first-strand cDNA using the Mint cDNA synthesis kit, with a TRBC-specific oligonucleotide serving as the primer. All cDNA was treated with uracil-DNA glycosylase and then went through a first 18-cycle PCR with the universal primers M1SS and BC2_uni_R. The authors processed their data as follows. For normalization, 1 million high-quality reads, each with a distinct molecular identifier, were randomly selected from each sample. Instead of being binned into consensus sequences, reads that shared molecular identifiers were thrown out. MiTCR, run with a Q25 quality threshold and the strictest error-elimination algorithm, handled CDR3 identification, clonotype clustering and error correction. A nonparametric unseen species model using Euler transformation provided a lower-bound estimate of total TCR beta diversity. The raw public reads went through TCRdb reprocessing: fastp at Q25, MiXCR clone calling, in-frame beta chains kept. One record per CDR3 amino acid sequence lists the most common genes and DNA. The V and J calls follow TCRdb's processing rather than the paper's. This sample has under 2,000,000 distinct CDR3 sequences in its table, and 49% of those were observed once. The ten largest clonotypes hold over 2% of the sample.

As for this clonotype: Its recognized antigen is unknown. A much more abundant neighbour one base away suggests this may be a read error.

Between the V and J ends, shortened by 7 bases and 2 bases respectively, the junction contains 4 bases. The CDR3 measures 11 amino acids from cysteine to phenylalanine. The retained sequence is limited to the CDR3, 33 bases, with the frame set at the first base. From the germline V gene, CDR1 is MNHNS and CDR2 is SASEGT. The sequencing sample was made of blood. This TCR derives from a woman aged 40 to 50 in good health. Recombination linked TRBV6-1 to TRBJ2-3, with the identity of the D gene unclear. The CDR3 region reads CASMNTDTQYF. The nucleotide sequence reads TGTGCCAGCATGAACACAGATACGCAGTATTTT.